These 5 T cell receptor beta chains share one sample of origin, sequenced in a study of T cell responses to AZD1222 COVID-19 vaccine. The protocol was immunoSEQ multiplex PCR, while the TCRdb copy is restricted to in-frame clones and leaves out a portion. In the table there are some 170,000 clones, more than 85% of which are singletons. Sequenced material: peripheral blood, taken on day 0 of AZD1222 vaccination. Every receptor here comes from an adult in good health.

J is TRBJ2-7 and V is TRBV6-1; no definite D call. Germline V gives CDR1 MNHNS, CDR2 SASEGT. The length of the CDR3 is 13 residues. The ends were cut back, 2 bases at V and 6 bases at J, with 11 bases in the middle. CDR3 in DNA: TGTGCCAGCAGTGAATCTGGGCTGGGCGAGCAGTACTTC. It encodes CASSESGLGEQYF.

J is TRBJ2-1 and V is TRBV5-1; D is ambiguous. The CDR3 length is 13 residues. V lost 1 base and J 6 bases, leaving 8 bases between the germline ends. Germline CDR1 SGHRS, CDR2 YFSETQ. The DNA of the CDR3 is TGCGCCAGCAGCTTGTCGTTAGGCAATGAGCAGTTCTTC. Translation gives CASSLSLGNEQFF.

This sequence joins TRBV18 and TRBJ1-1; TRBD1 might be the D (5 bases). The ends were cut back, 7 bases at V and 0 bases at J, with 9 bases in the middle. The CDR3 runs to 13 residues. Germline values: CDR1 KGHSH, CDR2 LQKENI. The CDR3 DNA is TGTGCCAGCTTGGGACGGTTGAACACTGAAGCTTTCTTT. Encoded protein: CASLGRLNTEAFF.

CDR3 protein: CASSPFPDQPQHF. The DNA for the CDR3 is TGCGCCAGCAGCCCGTTCCCAGATCAGCCCCAGCATTTT. V usage is TRBV5-1 and J usage is TRBJ1-5; unclear D gene. CDR3 length equals 13 residues. Deletions cut 4 bases from V and 5 bases from J, with 10 bases between. Germline V gives CDR1 SGHRS, CDR2 YFSETQ. Full variable domain (remainder filled in from reference TRBV5-1 and TRBJ1-5): KAGVTQTPRYLIKTRGQQVTLSCSPISGHRSVSWYQQTPGQGLQFLFEYFSETQRNKGNFPGRFSGRQFSNSRSEMNVSTLELGDSALYLCASSPFPDQPQHFGDGTRLSIL.

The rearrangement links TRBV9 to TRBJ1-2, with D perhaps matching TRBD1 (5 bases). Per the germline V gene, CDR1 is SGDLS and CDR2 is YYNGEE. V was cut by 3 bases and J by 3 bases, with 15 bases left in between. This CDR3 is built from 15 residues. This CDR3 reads CASSATLQGYYGYTF. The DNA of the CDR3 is TGTGCCAGCAGCGCAACGTTGCAGGGCTACTATGGCTACACCTTC.